Listed below are T cell receptor beta chains from one sample, sequenced in a study of blood T cell repertoires in COVID-19. Assay used: immunoSEQ multiplex PCR; TCRdb lists only in-frame clones, some missing. Of under 65,000 clones in the sample, roughly four fifths were seen once. The specimen sequenced was peripheral blood. The receptors were sampled from a man aged 60 to 75 with COVID-19, enrolled during active disease. Both conserved end residues are part of each CDR3.

cdr3_length,v_call,cdr3_aa
14,TRBV28,CASSLLGTVYEQYF
13,TRBV5-6,CASSLILEDTQYF
15,TRBV3-1/TRBV3-2,CASSQARTGNEKLFF
16,TRBV3-1/TRBV3-2,CASSQVGPGGNTEAFF
17,TRBV3-1/TRBV3-2,CASRQNGLAGLYNEQFF
15,TRBV9,CASRVMGAYSYEQYF
14,TRBV27,CASSLSRLDETQYF
11,TRBV19,CASQGSQTQYF
14,TRBV5-5,CASSAPGQIYGYTF
15,TRBV5-1,CASSLGTGPGSPLHF
16,TRBV4-2,CASSRGAGGGTGELFF
17,TRBV7-2,CASSTMLAGVGGREQYF